The 24 T cell receptor beta chains presented below share a single source sample, sequenced in a study of blood T cell repertoires in COVID-19. Assay used: immunoSEQ multiplex PCR; TCRdb lists only in-frame clones, some missing. The sample yields around 140,000 clones, about four fifths seen once. Sequencing was carried out using peripheral blood. These receptors were taken from a human donor in a cohort sampled during active COVID-19.

The chain is built from TRBV11-3 and TRBJ1-5, with TRBD1 identical over 7 bases. With 3 bases clipped from V and 0 bases from J, the junction kept 2 bases outside the gene matches. The germline gives CDR1 SGHNT, CDR2 YENEEA. The CDR3 contains 15 residues. CDR3 residues: CASSFRDSSNQPQHF. DNA for the CDR3: TGTGCCAGCAGCTTCCGGGACAGTAGCAATCAGCCCCAGCATTTT. The variable domain in full, completed from reference TRBV11-3 and TRBJ1-5, reads EAGVVQSPRYKIIEKKQPVAFWCNPISGHNTLYWYLQNLGQGPELLIRYENEEAVDDSQLPKDRFSAERLKGVDSTLKIQPAELGDSAVYLCASSFRDSSNQPQHFGDGTRLSIL.

The V and J genes are TRBV28 and TRBJ1-1, with D unresolved. Germline V lookup: CDR1 MDHEN, CDR2 SYDVKM. V lost 6 bases and J lost 0, with 11 bases in between. The CDR3 has 14 residues. The CDR3 DNA reads as TGTGCCAGCAGGAGGTCTCTGATGAACACTGAAGCTTTCTTT. Translation gives CASRRSLMNTEAFF.

This clone has only a few counts. J is TRBJ2-7 and V is TRBV27; D is perhaps TRBD2 (5 bases). Trimming took 6 bases from V and 4 from J, leaving 22 bases between them. This CDR3 has 16 residues. Germline lookup yields CDR1 MNHEY and CDR2 SMNVEV (reference sequence). In nucleotides, the CDR3 is TGTGCCAGCAGCCCCTCGCCGGACTTCCATTCGTACGAGCAGTACTTC. Amino acid sequence: CASSPSPDFHSYEQYF.

The chain joins TRBV9 to TRBJ2-6, with 7 positions matching TRBD1. Germline V gene data show CDR1 as SGDLS and CDR2 as YYNGEE. This CDR3 contains 16 residues. Germline trimming cut 0 bases from V and 2 bases from J; bases unmatched to any gene: 2. The CDR3 loop reads CASSVATGAGANVLTF. CDR3 DNA sequence: TGTGCCAGCAGCGTAGCTACAGGGGCTGGGGCCAACGTCCTGACTTTC.

V usage is TRBV6-5 and J usage is TRBJ2-3, with 14 bases lining up with TRBD2. V lost 6 bases, J lost 6 bases, and 5 bases stayed unmatched. The V gene's germline CDR1 is MNHEY and CDR2 SVGAGI. The CDR3 loop spans 15 amino acids. The CDR3 spells CASSWTSGRSDTQYF. DNA for the CDR3: TGTGCCAGCAGCTGGACTAGCGGGAGGTCCGATACGCAGTATTTT.

The chain is built from TRBV18 and TRBJ2-3, with D possibly matching TRBD1 (6 bases). This CDR3 region has 18 residues. The V and J ends lost 1 base and 2 bases respectively, with 19 bases between them. The germline gives CDR1 KGHSH, CDR2 LQKENI. The CDR3 DNA reads as TGTGCCAGCTCACCACGAGACGGGACAACGCAGACCACAGATACGCAGTATTTT. Translating it yields CASSPRDGTTQTTDTQYF.

V usage is TRBV4-2 and J usage is TRBJ2-3; D may be TRBD1 (7 bases). Germline loops: CDR1 LGHNA, CDR2 YNFKEQ. This CDR3 spans 17 amino acids. Trimming stripped 2 bases from V and 4 bases from J, with 19 bases between. The CDR3 DNA is TGTGCCAGCAGCCAACTAGGAGGGGGCATACGGGCAGATACGCAGTATTTT. This gives the protein CASSQLGGGIRADTQYF.

The chain couples TRBV6-5 to TRBJ2-7; 8 bases agree with TRBD2. The CDR3 loop spans 13 amino acids. Germline loops: CDR1 MNHEY, CDR2 SVGAGI. The J segment lost 5 bases and the V segment lost 6 bases, leaving 6 bases of the junction unmatched. The CDR3 here is CASRGTSANEQYF. CDR3 coding DNA: TGTGCCAGCAGGGGGACTAGTGCCAACGAGCAGTACTTC.

This chain connects TRBV20-1 to TRBJ1-4; the D gene is possibly TRBD1 (6 bases). Germline-derived CDR1 and CDR2 are DFQATT and SNEGSKA (reference sequence). The V end lost 5 bases, the J end lost 10 bases, and 11 bases lay between the germline ends. The CDR3 covers 11 residues. In DNA form, the CDR3 reads TGCAGTGCTTTAGGGGGGGGAAAACTGTTTTTT. This codes for CSALGGGKLFF.

J is TRBJ1-6 and V is TRBV7-2; D might be TRBD1 (5 bases). Trimming stripped 5 bases from V and 11 bases from J, with 19 bases between. CDR1 SGHTA and CDR2 FQGNSA come from the germline V gene. This CDR3 region has 15 residues. The DNA for the CDR3 is TGTGCCAGCAGCCCAGTGGATAGGGGTGCGACACCCCTCCACTTT. It translates to CASSPVDRGATPLHF.

The chain links TRBV19 to TRBJ2-7; D is unresolved. The CDR3 totals 15 residues. V was shortened by 3 bases and J by 0 bases, with 12 bases between the two germline ends. From germline, CDR1 is LNHDA and CDR2 SQIVND (reference sequence). CDR3 region: CASSISRLSSYEQYF. CDR3 nucleotides: TGTGCCAGTAGTATCTCTCGGTTATCCTCCTACGAGCAGTACTTC.

The chain uses TRBV4-3 and TRBJ1-4; weak D call: TRBD1 (5 bases). The CDR3 covers 16 residues. Germline loops: CDR1 LGHNA, CDR2 YSLEER. The V and J ends lost 0 bases and 4 bases respectively, with 12 bases between them. CDR3 DNA sequence: TGCGCCAGCAGCCAAGATAGGGGAAGATATAATGAAAAACTGTTTTTT. Translated, it gives CASSQDRGRYNEKLFF.

This clone was seen a single time. This rearrangement joins TRBV7-3 to TRBJ1-2; the match to TRBD1 covers 7 bases. CDR1 is SGHTA and CDR2 is FQGTGA in the germline V gene. The CDR3 spans 19 residues. V gave up 1 base and J gave up 4 bases; unmatched junction bases: 18. The DNA for the CDR3 is TGTGCCAGCAGCTTAAAAATAAATCCCCCGACAGGGTTGGGCTATGGCTACACCTTC. This sequence encodes CASSLKINPPTGLGYGYTF.

V and J are TRBV7-2 and TRBJ2-3, with D uncertain. This CDR3 has 12 amino acids. In germline, CDR1 is SGHTA, CDR2 FQGNSA. Trimming took off 4 bases at V and 6 bases at J, with 8 bases between the two ends. This CDR3 is CASSSLVDTQYF. DNA for the CDR3: TGTGCCAGCAGCTCCCTAGTGGATACGCAGTATTTT. Filled out from reference TRBV7-2 and TRBJ2-3, the complete variable domain reads GAGVSQSPSNKVTEKGKDVELRCDPISGHTALYWYRQSLGQGLEFLIYFQGNSAPDKSGLPSDRFSAERTGGSVSTLTIQRTQQEDSAVYLCASSSLVDTQYFGPGTRLTVL.

Worth noting for this clone: The identical CDR3 is also encoded by other nucleotide sequences in the sample. V usage is TRBV4-3 and J usage is TRBJ1-1; D gene ambiguous. The CDR3 spans 13 residues. V was clipped by 0 bases and J by 1 base, with 3 bases between them. CDR1 and CDR2 (germline): LGHNA, YSLEER. The DNA for the CDR3 is TGCGCCAGCAGCCAAGATAGGAACACTGAAGCTTTCTTT. Translated, it gives CASSQDRNTEAFF.

The chain uses TRBV7-9 and TRBJ2-1; 9 bases match TRBD2. V trimming: 5 bases; J trimming: 3 bases; junction bases outside the gene matches: 8. This CDR3 is built from 16 residues. Germline CDR1 SEHNR, CDR2 FQNEAQ (reference sequence). The CDR3 loop is CASSVWRTSDYNEQFF. CDR3 DNA: TGTGCCAGCAGCGTCTGGCGGACTAGCGACTACAATGAGCAGTTCTTC.

The chain uses TRBV19 and TRBJ1-1, with TRBD1 identical over 7 bases. The V gene end was trimmed by 3 bases and the J gene end by 0 bases; junction bases not matched to a gene: 10. Germline V gene data show CDR1 as LNHDA and CDR2 as SQIVND (reference sequence). The CDR3 is 17 amino acids. The CDR3 loop is CASSIRQGPTMNTEAFF. The CDR3 DNA reads as TGTGCCAGTAGTATTCGACAGGGCCCAACCATGAACACTGAAGCTTTCTTT.

The J gene is TRBJ2-7, the V gene TRBV5-1, with 9 positions matching TRBD1. Per germline, CDR1 SGHRS and CDR2 YFSETQ. V lost 3 bases to trimming and J lost 4 bases; unmatched junction nucleotides: 5. The CDR3 totals 14 residues. CDR3 nucleotides: TGCGCCAGCAGCTCACAGGGGGCTAGATACGAGCAGTACTTC. Its translation is CASSSQGARYEQYF.

This clone turned up a few times. The chain is built from TRBV5-8 and TRBJ2-2; TRBD1 matches 10 bases. Germline values: CDR1 SGHTS, CDR2 YDEGEE. The CDR3 contains 16 residues. V shed 4 bases, J shed 2 bases, and the junction held 5 bases outside the gene matches. The CDR3 nucleotides are TGTGCCAGCAGCCCCGGGACAGGGGCTAACACCGGGGAGCTGTTTTTT. It translates to CASSPGTGANTGELFF. The full variable domain, in which reference TRBV5-8 and TRBJ2-2 provide the parts outside the CDR3, is EAGVTQSPTHLIKTRGQQATLRCSPISGHTSVYWYQQALGLGLQFLLWYDEGEERNRGNFPPRFSGRQFPNYSSELNVNALELEDSALYLCASSPGTGANTGELFFGEGSRLTVL.

This clone showed up just once. The chain uses TRBV28 and TRBJ2-7; D might be TRBD2 (6 bases). Germline assignment: CDR1 MDHEN and CDR2 SYDVKM. Trimming took off 2 bases at V and 0 bases at J, with 17 bases between the two ends. This CDR3 comprises 17 residues. CDR3 nucleotides: TGTGCCAGCAGTTTAGAATTACTAGCCTCTAGCTCCTACGAGCAGTACTTC. Translating it yields CASSLELLASSSYEQYF.

V is TRBV5-1 and J is TRBJ2-7, with 8 positions matching TRBD2. The ends lost 1 base at V and 2 bases at J; junction bases unmatched: 5. The CDR3 consists of 15 residues. Germline-derived CDR1 and CDR2 are SGHRS and YFSETQ. The CDR3: CASSLSLAGTYEQYF. The CDR3 DNA follows: TGCGCCAGCAGCTTGAGCCTAGCGGGTACCTACGAGCAGTACTTC. Variable domain in full (rest from reference TRBV5-1 and TRBJ2-7): KAGVTQTPRYLIKTRGQQVTLSCSPISGHRSVSWYQQTPGQGLQFLFEYFSETQRNKGNFPGRFSGRQFSNSRSEMNVSTLELGDSALYLCASSLSLAGTYEQYFGPGTRLTVT.

J is TRBJ2-7 and V is TRBV9; 7 nucleotides line up with TRBD1. The CDR3 spans 14 residues. Germline V lookup: CDR1 SGDLS, CDR2 YYNGEE. V lost 0 bases and J lost 5; bases outside the gene matches: 5. CDR3 sequence: CASSVGDSLDEQYF. The CDR3 DNA is TGTGCCAGCAGCGTAGGGGACAGTTTAGACGAGCAGTACTTC. Variable domain in full (rest from reference TRBV9 and TRBJ2-7): DSGVTQTPKHLITATGQRVTLRCSPRSGDLSVYWYQQSLDQGLQFLIQYYNGEERAKGNILERFSAQQFPDLHSELNLSSLELGDSALYFCASSVGDSLDEQYFGPGTRLTVT.

The rearrangement joins TRBV10-1 to TRBJ2-1; 12 positions agree with TRBD2. V gave up 0 bases and J gave up 2 bases; unmatched junction bases: 2. Germline V gene sequence: CDR1 WNHNN, CDR2 SYGVQD (reference sequence). The CDR3 is 17 residues long. The CDR3 nucleotides read TGCGCCAGCAGTGAGTCCTCTAGCGGGAGGGCCTACAATGAGCAGTTCTTC. The encoded protein is CASSESSSGRAYNEQFF.

Only one count was recorded for this clone. The chain joins TRBV6-5 to TRBJ1-2, with D perhaps matching TRBD1 (5 bases). The germline gives CDR1 MNHEY, CDR2 SVGAGI. The V end lost 8 bases, the J end lost 8 bases, and 15 bases lay between the germline ends. The CDR3 spans 12 residues. DNA of the CDR3: TGTGCCAGCCGGCGGGACGTGTTGGGCTACACCTTC. This codes for CASRRDVLGYTF.